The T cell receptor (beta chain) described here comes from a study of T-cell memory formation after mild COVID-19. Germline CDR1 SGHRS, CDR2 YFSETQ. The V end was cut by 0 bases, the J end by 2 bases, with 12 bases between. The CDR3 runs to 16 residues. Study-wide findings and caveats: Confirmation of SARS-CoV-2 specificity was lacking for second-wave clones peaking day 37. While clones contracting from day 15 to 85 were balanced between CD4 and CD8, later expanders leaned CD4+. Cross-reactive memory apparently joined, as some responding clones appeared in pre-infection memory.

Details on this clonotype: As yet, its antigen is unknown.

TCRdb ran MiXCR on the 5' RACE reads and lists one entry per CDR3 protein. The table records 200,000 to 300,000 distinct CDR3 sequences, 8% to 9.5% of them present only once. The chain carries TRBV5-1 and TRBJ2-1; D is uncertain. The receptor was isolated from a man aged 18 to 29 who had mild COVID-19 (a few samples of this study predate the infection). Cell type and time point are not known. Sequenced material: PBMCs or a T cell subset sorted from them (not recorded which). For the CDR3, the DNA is TGCGCCAGCAGCTTGGCTCGCGGTGATACCTACAATGAGCAGTTCTTC. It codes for CASSLARGDTYNEQFF.